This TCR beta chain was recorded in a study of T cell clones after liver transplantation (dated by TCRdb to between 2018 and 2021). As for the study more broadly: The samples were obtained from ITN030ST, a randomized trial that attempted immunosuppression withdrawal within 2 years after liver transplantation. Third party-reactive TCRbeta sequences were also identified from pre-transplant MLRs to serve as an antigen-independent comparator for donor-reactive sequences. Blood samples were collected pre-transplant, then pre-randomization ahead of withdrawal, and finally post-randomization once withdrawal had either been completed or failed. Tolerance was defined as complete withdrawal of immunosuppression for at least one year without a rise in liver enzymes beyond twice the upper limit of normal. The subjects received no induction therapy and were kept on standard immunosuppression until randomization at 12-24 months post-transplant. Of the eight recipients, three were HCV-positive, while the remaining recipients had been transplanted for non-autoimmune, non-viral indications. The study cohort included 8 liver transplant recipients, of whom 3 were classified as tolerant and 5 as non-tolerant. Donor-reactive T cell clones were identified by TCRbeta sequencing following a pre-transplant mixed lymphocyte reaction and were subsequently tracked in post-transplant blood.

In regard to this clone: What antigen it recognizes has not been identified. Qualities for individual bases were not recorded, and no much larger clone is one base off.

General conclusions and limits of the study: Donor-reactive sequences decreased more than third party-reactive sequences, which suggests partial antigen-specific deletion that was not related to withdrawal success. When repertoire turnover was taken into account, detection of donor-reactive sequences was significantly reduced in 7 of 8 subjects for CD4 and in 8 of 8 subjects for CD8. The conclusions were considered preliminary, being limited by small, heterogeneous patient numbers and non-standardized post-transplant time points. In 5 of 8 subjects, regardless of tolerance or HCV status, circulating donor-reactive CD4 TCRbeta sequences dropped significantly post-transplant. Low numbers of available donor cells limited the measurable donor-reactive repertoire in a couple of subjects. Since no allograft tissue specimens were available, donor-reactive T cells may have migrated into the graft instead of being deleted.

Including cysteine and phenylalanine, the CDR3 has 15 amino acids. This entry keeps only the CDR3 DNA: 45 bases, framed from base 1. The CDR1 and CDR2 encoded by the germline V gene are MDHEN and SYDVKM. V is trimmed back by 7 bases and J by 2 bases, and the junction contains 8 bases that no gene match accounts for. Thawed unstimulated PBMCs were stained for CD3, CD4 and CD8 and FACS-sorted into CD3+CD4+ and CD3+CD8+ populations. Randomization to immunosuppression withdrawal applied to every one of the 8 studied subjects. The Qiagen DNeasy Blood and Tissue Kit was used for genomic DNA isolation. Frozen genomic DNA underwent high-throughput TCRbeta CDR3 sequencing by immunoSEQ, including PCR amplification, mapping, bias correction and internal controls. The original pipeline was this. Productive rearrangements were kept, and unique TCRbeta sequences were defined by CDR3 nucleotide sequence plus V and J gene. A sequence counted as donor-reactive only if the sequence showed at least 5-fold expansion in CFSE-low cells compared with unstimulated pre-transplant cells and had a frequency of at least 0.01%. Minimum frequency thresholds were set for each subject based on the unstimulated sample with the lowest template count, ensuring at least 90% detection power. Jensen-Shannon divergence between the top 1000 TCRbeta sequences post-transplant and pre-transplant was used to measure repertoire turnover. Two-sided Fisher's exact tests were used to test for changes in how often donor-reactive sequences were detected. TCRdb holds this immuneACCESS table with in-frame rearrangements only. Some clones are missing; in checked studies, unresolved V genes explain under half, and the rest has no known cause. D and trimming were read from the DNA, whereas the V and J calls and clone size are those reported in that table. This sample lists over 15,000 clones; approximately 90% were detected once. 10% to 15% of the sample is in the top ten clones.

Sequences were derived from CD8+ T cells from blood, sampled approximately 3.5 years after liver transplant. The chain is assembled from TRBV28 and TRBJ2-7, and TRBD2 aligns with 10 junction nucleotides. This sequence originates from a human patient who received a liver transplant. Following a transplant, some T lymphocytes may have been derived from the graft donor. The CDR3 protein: CASTEGLAYTYEQYF. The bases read TGTGCCAGCACCGAGGGACTAGCGTATACCTACGAGCAGTACTTC.